This TCR beta chain was recovered during a study of spatial heterogeneity in lung cancer. Time point specified: sample taken at primary tumor resection. This clonotype was detected many times. TCRdb passed the 5' RACE reads through MiXCR, listing each CDR3 protein once. This sample has over 7,500 distinct CDR3 sequences; approximately 8.6% occur once, and the top ten carry 45% to 50%. With 5 bases clipped from V and 7 bases from J, the junction kept 10 bases outside the gene matches. Per germline, CDR1 LNHDA and CDR2 SQIVND (reference sequence). The CDR3 is 15 residues long. This clonotype was sampled from a male donor with early-stage non-small cell lung cancer. The V call is TRBV19, the J call TRBJ1-5, with 8 bases matching TRBD1. The starting material was PBMCs, obtained at surgery. The CDR3 spells CASSSQGVPSQPQHF. For the CDR3, the DNA is TGTGCCAGTAGTTCACAGGGGGTACCATCCCAGCCCCAGCATTTT. Using reference TRBV19 and TRBJ1-5 for the parts outside the CDR3, the full variable domain is DGGITQSPKYLFRKEGQNVTLSCEQNLNHDAMYWYRQDPGQGLRLIYYSQIVNDFQKGDIAEGYSVSREKKESFPLTVTSAQKNPTAFYLCASSSQGVPSQPQHFGDGTRLSIL.